A selection of T cell receptor beta chains follows, all from one sample in a study of identical twins. TCRdb ran MiXCR on the 5' RACE reads and lists one entry per CDR3 protein. The repertoire holds approximately 600,000 distinct CDR3 sequences, with about 7% as singletons. The same sample was also used in a study of yellow fever vaccine responses in identical twins.

The sample comprised PBMCs. These receptor sequences come from a woman aged 18-30 years in good health. CDR3s include the opening cysteine and the closing phenylalanine or tryptophan. Fields, in order: clone size, V gene, D gene, J gene, CDR3 protein, CDR3 DNA. A D gene is named only where the DNA matches it firmly. Clone size appears in some rows only: once, few, many, or a class for an expanded clone.

-,TRBV29-1,TRBD2,TRBJ2-3,CSTGLAETQDTQYF,TGCAGCACGGGACTAGCGGAAACCCAAGATACGCAGTATTTT
many,TRBV7-2,-,TRBJ2-1,CASSFRGRNEQFF,TGTGCCAGCAGCTTCAGGGGACGCAATGAGCAGTTCTTC
few,TRBV5-1,TRBD2,TRBJ2-1,CASSFGGWRDEQFF,TGCGCCAGCAGCTTCGGGGGGTGGAGGGATGAGCAGTTCTTC
-,TRBV7-9,-,TRBJ2-1,CASSSRAGVGDEQFF,TGTGCCAGCAGCTCCAGAGCTGGGGTGGGGGATGAGCAGTTCTTC
many,TRBV10-3,TRBD1,TRBJ1-4,CAISESGQQNEKLFF,TGTGCCATCAGTGAGTCGGGACAGCAGAATGAAAAACTGTTTTTT
few,TRBV5-5,TRBD1,TRBJ1-2,CASSPGQTPDYGYTF,TGTGCCAGCAGCCCGGGACAGACCCCTGACTATGGCTACACCTTC
few,TRBV27,-,TRBJ2-7,CASSQQFGEQYF,TGTGCCAGCAGCCAACAGTTCGGCGAGCAGTACTTC
few,TRBV28,TRBD2,TRBJ2-5,CASRLGTSGGWETQYF,TGTGCCAGCAGGCTGGGGACTAGCGGGGGCTGGGAGACCCAGTACTTC
few,TRBV29-1,TRBD2,TRBJ2-1,CSGGTSGRDEQFF,TGCAGCGGAGGGACTAGCGGGAGAGATGAGCAGTTCTTC
few,TRBV12-3/TRBV12-4,-,TRBJ2-1,CAIEALTDEQFF,TGTGCCATCGAGGCCCTCACAGATGAGCAGTTCTTC
-,TRBV12-3/TRBV12-4,TRBD2,TRBJ2-5,CACSRGTSGRWGQETQYF,TGTGCCTGCAGTCGCGGGACTAGCGGGAGGTGGGGCCAAGAGACCCAGTACTTC
-,TRBV20-1,TRBD2,TRBJ2-6,CSARDAGVTSSGANVLTF,TGCAGTGCTAGAGATGCGGGGGTAACGTCCTCTGGGGCCAACGTCCTGACTTTC
-,TRBV3-1,-,TRBJ2-3,CASCQALAFPDTQYF,TGTGCCAGCTGCCAAGCCCTAGCGTTCCCAGATACGCAGTATTTT
many,TRBV28,-,TRBJ2-1,CASSEGTYNEQFF,TGTGCCAGCAGCGAAGGGACGTACAATGAGCAGTTCTTC
many,TRBV20-1,TRBD2,TRBJ2-1,CSAPPLAGSLEQFF,TGCAGTGCTCCCCCACTAGCGGGAAGCCTGGAGCAGTTCTTC
few,TRBV5-5,-,TRBJ2-3,CASTPDPMNTQYF,TGTGCCAGCACCCCGGACCCGATGAATACGCAGTATTTT
few,TRBV2,-,TRBJ2-1,CASSENGLYNEQFF,TGTGCCAGCAGTGAAAATGGACTGTACAATGAGCAGTTCTTC
-,TRBV12-3/TRBV12-4,-,TRBJ2-2,CASIKRGTGELFF,TGTGCCAGCATTAAAAGGGGCACCGGGGAGCTGTTTTTT
few,TRBV11-2,TRBD2,TRBJ2-5,CASSPAGIGETQYF,TGTGCCAGCAGCCCAGCGGGAATAGGAGAGACCCAGTACTTC
many,TRBV12-3/TRBV12-4,TRBD1,TRBJ1-2,CASSTGEIGYTF,TGTGCCAGCAGCACAGGGGAAATTGGCTACACCTTC
-,TRBV4-1,-,TRBJ2-3,CASSQDRASTDTQYF,TGCGCCAGCAGCCAAGATCGGGCTAGCACAGATACGCAGTATTTT
few,TRBV12-3/TRBV12-4,-,TRBJ2-7,CASRARVNEQYF,TGTGCCAGCAGGGCTAGAGTCAACGAGCAGTACTTC
few,TRBV19,TRBD1,TRBJ2-1,CASSPPPGTGLNEQFF,TGTGCCAGTAGTCCACCTCCAGGGACAGGGTTGAATGAGCAGTTCTTC
many,TRBV20-1,TRBD1,TRBJ2-3,CSASRAGGRDTQYF,TGCAGTGCTAGTAGGGCAGGGGGCAGAGATACGCAGTATTTT
-,TRBV18,TRBD2,TRBJ2-5,CASSPWTSQETQYF,TGTGCCAGCTCACCCTGGACTAGCCAAGAGACCCAGTACTTC
few,TRBV6-1,TRBD1,TRBJ1-6,CASRPGTANSPLHF,TGTGCCAGCAGACCCGGGACAGCAAATTCACCCCTCCACTTT
few,TRBV7-9,TRBD2,TRBJ2-1,CASSLLAGGLGEQFF,TGTGCCAGCAGCTTACTAGCGGGAGGACTTGGTGAGCAGTTCTTC
many,TRBV20-1,-,TRBJ2-1,CSAPRVRPADNEQFF,TGCAGTGCCCCGAGGGTCCGACCAGCGGACAATGAGCAGTTCTTC